One T cell receptor beta chain is described in this entry. It lacks a known antigen. Base qualities are not at hand, and no much larger clone is one base apart. For CDR1 and CDR2, the germline V gene (reference sequence) lists GTSNPN and SVGIG. There are 11 amino acids in the CDR3, from cysteine to phenylalanine inclusive. Solely the CDR3 DNA is kept, with 33 bases framed from the first base. The trim is 2 bases for V and 8 bases for J, with a gap of 6 bases between the germline ends. The source of the sample is a study of CD8+ T cells in alopecia areata (dated by TCRdb to 2016 to 2019). Describing the broader study: The treated patients took part in an open-label pilot trial in which moderate-to-severe alopecia areata was treated with oral tofacitinib at 5 to 10 mg twice daily. Patients received tofacitinib for 6 to 18 months and were then followed off drug for 6 months to check for delayed response and recurrence. The study used high-throughput TCRbeta sequencing to examine T cell clonal expansion in alopecia areata, in both the C3H/HeJ mouse model and human patients. On the human side, TCRbeta sequencing was run on scalp tissue and on sorted CD4+ and CD8+ peripheral blood T cells from healthy controls and from alopecia areata patients with either patchy or totalis/universalis disease. Biopsies were taken from tofacitinib-treated patients at baseline and again at 4 and 24 weeks into treatment, and several of those patients also had a later scalp biopsy. Scalp clonality was compared among normal scalp (n=4), patchy alopecia areata scalp (n=8), and alopecia totalis/universalis scalp (n=8). RNA came from the PAXgene miRNA kit for fixed scalp, the miRNeasy kit for PBMCs, and the RNeasy kit for mouse skin. TCRbeta CDR3 regions were amplified by immunoSEQ multiplex PCR with 35 Vbeta forward and 13 Jbeta reverse primers. The paper's findings and limits, for the study overall: TCR sequences shared between patients were less clear than in mice, possibly partly because of HLA diversity in the patient population. Resident alphabeta T cells in normal human skin are also sequenced, complicating scalp TCR repertoire analysis, unlike mouse skin dominated by gammadelta T cells. Compared with normal scalp, lesional scalp, particularly in alopecia totalis/universalis, had higher clonality and more expanded CD8+ clones, which suggests antigenic drive.

The sample's time point label, decoded: baseline before oral tofacitinib. From alopecia areata patients, peripheral blood was collected along with lesional scalp punch biopsies. After PBMCs were isolated by density centrifugation and stained for CD3, CD4 and CD8, a FACSAria was used to sort CD4+ and CD8+ T cells. Library preparation employed the immunoSEQ multiplex PCR assay. For TCR sequencing, RNA was extracted from every sample and reverse transcribed into cDNA to serve as template. First-strand cDNA was synthesized using SuperScript III with a 2:1 mix of oligo-dT and random hexamers. A synthetic immune receptor repertoire was used to assess amplification bias, and residual bias was removed computationally. As for how the authors treated the data: Raw reads were preprocessed to remove errors, and CDR3 was defined according to IMGT conventions as the region from the conserved cysteine to phenylalanine. To get clonality, Shannon entropy was normalized by log2 of the number of productive unique TCRs and the result was subtracted from 1. Whether scalp clones were CD4 or CD8 was inferred by matching scalp TCRbeta sequences against CD4 and CD8 repertoires sorted from blood. TCRdb limited this immuneACCESS table to in-frame rearrangements with V and J called. A share of clones is missing; checked studies link under half to unresolved V genes, and the rest is unexplained. The V and J calls and the clone size are those of that table, but D and trimming were determined from the DNA. The sample table contains 100,000 to 150,000 clones; only one count was recorded for around 49% of them. Jointly, the top ten make up around a sixth of the sample.

The material was CD8+ T cells sorted from blood, obtained at week 0. This TCR was recovered from a human donor with alopecia areata. The chain joins TRBV30 to TRBJ2-2, with no confidently assigned D gene. The sequence in DNA is TGTGCCTGGAGTCCATCTGGGGAGCTGTTTTTT. Translation gives CAWSPSGELFF.